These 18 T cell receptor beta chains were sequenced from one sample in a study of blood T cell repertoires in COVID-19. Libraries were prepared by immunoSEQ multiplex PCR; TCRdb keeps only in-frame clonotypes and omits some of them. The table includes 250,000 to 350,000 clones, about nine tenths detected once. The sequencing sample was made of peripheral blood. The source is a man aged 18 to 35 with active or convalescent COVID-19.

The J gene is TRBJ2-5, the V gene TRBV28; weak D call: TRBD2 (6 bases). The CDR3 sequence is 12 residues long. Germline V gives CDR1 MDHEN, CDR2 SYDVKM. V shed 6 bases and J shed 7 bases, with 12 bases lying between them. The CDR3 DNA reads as TGTGCCAGCAGGGGATACGGGGGGACCCAGTACTTC. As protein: CASRGYGGTQYF.

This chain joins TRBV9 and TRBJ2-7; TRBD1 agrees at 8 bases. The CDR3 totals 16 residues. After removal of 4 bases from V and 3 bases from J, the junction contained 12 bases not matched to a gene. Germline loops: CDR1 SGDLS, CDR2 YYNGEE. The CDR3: CASSPQLGQALYEQYF. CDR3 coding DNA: TGTGCCAGCAGCCCCCAACTGGGACAGGCTCTCTACGAGCAGTACTTC.

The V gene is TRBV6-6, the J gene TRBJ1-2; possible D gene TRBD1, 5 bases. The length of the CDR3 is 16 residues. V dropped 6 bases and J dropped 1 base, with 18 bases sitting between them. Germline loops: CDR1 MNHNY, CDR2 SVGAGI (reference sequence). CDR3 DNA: TGTGCCAGCAGCCCGGCACAATCAGGGCTTAACTATGGCTACACCTTC. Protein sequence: CASSPAQSGLNYGYTF.

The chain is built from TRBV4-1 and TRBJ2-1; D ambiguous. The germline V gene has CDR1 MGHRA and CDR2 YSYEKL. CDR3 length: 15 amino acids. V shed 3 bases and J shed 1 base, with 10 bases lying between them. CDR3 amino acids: CASSHGSRSYNEQFF. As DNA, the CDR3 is TGCGCCAGCAGCCACGGGTCACGGTCCTACAATGAGCAGTTCTTC.

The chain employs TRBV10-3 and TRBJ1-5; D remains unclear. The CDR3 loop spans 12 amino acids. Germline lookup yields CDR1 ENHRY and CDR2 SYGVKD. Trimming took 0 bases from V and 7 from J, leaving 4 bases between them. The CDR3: CAISESGQPQHF. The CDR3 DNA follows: TGTGCCATCAGTGAGTCGGGCCAGCCCCAGCATTTT.

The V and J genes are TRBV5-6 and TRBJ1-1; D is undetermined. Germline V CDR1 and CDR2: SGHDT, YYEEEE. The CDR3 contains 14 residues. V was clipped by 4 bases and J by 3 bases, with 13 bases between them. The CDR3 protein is CASSDLVGDTEAFF. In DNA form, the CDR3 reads TGTGCCAGCAGCGACCTGGTGGGCGACACTGAAGCTTTCTTT. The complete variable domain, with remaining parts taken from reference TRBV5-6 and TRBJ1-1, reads DAGVTQSPTHLIKTRGQQVTLRCSPKSGHDTVSWYQQALGQGPQFIFQYYEEEERQRGNFPDRFSGHQFPNYSSELNVNALLLGDSALYLCASSDLVGDTEAFFGQGTRLTVV.

In nucleotides, the CDR3 is TGTGCCAGCAGCGTGGGACAGGGGAATTTGGGTGAGCAGTTCTTC. Its protein is CASSVGQGNLGEQFF. The rearrangement uses TRBV7-2 and TRBJ2-1; TRBD1 aligns across 10 bases. In germline, CDR1 is SGHTA, CDR2 FQGNSA. V lost 5 bases to trimming and J lost 9 bases; unmatched junction nucleotides: 10. The CDR3 totals 15 residues. The full variable domain, completed using reference TRBV7-2 and TRBJ2-1, is GAGVSQSPSNKVTEKGKDVELRCDPISGHTALYWYRQSLGQGLEFLIYFQGNSAPDKSGLPSDRFSAERTGGSVSTLTIQRTQQEDSAVYLCASSVGQGNLGEQFFGPGTRLTVL.

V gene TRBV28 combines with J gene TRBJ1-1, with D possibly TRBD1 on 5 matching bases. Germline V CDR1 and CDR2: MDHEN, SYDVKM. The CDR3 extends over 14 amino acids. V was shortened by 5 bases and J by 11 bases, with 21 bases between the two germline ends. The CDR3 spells CASSPLREGRTAFF. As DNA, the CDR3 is TGTGCCAGCAGTCCGCTAAGGGAGGGGAGGACGGCTTTCTTT.

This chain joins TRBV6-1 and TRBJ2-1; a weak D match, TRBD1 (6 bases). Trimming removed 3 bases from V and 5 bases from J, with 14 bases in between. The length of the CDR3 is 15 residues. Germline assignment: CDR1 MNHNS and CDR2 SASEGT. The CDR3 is CASSEWPDSHNEQFF. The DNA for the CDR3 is TGTGCCAGCAGTGAGTGGCCGGACAGTCACAATGAGCAGTTCTTC.

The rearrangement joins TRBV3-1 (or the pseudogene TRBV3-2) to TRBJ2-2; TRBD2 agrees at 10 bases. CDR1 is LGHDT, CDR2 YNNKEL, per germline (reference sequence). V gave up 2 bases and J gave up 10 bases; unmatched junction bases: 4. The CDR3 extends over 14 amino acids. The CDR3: CASSQPSGGVELFF. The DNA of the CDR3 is TGTGCCAGCAGCCAACCTAGCGGGGGAGTGGAGCTGTTTTTT.

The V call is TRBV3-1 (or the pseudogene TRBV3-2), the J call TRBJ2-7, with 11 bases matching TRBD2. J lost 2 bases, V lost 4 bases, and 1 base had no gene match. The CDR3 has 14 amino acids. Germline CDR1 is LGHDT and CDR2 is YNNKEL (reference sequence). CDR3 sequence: CASSLTSGTYEQYF. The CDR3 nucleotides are TGTGCCAGCAGCCTGACTAGCGGGACCTACGAGCAGTACTTC.

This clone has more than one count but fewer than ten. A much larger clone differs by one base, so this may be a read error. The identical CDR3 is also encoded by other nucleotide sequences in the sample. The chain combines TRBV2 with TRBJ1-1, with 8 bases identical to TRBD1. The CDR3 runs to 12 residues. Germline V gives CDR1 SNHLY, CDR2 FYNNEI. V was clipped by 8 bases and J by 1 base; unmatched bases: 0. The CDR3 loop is CASGTGNTEAFF. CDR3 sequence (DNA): TGTGCCAGCGGGACAGGGAACACTGAAGCTTTCTTT. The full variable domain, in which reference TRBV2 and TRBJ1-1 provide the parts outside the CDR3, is EPEVTQTPSHQVTQMGQEVILRCVPISNHLYFYWYRQILGQKVEFLVSFYNNEISEKSEIFDDQFSVERPDGSNFTLKIRSTKLEDSAMYFCASGTGNTEAFFGQGTRLTVV.

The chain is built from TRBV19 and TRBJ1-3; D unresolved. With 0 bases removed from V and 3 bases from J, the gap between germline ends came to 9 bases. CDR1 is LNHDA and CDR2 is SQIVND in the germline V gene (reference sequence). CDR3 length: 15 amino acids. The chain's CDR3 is CASSIDPSVGNTIYF. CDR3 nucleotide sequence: TGTGCCAGTAGTATAGATCCTTCGGTTGGAAACACCATATATTTT.

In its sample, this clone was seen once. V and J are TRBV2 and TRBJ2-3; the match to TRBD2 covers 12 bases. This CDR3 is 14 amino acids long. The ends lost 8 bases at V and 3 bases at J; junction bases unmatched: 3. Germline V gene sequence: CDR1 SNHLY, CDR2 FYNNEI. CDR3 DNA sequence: TGTGCCAGCGCCGGACTAGCGGGAACAGATACGCAGTATTTT. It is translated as CASAGLAGTDTQYF.

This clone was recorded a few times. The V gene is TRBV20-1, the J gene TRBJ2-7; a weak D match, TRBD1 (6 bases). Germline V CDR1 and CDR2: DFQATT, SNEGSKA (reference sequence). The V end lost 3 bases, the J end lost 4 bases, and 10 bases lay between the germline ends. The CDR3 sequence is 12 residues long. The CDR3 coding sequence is TGCAGTGCTAGTCGCCAGGGGTACGAGCAGTACTTC. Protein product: CSASRQGYEQYF.

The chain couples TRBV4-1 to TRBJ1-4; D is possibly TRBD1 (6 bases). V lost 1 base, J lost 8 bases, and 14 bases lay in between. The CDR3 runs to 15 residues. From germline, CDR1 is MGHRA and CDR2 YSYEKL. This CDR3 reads CASSQAGVAPEKLFF. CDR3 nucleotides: TGCGCCAGCAGCCAAGCAGGGGTCGCCCCCGAAAAACTGTTTTTT.

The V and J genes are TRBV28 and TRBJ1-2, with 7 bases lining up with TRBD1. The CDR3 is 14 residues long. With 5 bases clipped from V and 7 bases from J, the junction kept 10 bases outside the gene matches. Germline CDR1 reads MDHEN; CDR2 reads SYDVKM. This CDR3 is CASSVAGGYSGYTF. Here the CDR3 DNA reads TGTGCCAGCAGTGTGGCAGGGGGTTATTCTGGCTACACCTTC.

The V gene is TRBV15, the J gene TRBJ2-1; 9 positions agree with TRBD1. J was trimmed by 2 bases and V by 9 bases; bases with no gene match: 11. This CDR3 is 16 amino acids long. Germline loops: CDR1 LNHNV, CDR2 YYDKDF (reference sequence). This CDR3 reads CATVPSGQGAYNEQFF. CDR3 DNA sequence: TGTGCCACGGTTCCTTCGGGACAGGGCGCCTACAATGAGCAGTTCTTC.